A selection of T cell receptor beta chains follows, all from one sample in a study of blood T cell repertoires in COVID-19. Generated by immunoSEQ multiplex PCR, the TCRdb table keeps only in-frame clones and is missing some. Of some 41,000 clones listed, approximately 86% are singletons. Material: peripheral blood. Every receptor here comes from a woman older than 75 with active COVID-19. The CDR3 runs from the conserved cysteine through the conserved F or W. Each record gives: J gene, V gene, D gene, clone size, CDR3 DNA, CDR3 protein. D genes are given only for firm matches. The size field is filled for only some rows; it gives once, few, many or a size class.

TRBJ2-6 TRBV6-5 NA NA TGTGCCAGCGGGGCAGGGGATGGGGCCAACGTCCTGACTTTC CASGAGDGANVLTF
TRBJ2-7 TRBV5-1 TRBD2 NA TGCGCCAGCAGCTTGGCAGGTGGGGGGGCCTACGAGCAGTACTTC CASSLAGGGAYEQYF
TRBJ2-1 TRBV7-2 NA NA TGTGCCAGCAGCGCGGGACAGTACAATGAGCAGTTCTTC CASSAGQYNEQFF
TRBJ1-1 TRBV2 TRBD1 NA TGTGCCAGCAGTGGCGACAGGGGATCTGAAGCTTTCTTT CASSGDRGSEAFF
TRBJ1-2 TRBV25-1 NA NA TGTGCCAGCAGTATTGGCAGGGACTCTGGCTACACCTTC CASSIGRDSGYTF
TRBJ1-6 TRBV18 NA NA TGTGCCAGCTCACCACAGTCGGAGAATTCACCCCTCCACTTT CASSPQSENSPLHF
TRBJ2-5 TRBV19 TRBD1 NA TGTGCCACTAAAAGACAGGGCGGGGAGACCCAGTACTTC CATKRQGGETQYF
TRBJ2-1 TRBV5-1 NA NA TGCGCCAGCAGTCCAGGACAGCCCTACAATGAGCAGTTCTTC CASSPGQPYNEQFF
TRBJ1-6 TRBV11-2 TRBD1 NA TGTGCCAGCAGCTTCTCGACAGGGGCTAATTCACCCCTCCACTTT CASSFSTGANSPLHF
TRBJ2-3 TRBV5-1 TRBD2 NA TGCGCCAGCAGCTTGACTAGCGGGGGCACAGATACGCAGTATTTT CASSLTSGGTDTQYF
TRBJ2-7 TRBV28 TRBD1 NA TGTGCCAGCAGTTCGGGGACAGCGAGCTACGAGCAGTACTTC CASSSGTASYEQYF
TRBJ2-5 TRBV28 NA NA TGTGCCACGGGACCCCAGGGGAAGACCCAGTACTTC CATGPQGKTQYF
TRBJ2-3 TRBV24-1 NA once TGTGCCACCAGTGATTCAATGGGCGCAGAGGATACGCAGTATTTT CATSDSMGAEDTQYF
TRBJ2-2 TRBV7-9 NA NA TGTGCCAGCAGCTCACCAGGGATCGTCACCGGGGAGCTGTTTTTT CASSSPGIVTGELFF
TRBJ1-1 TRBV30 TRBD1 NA TGTGCCTGGTCAAGACAGGGGGCGCGAATTATGAATGAAGCTTTCTTT CAWSRQGARIMNEAFF
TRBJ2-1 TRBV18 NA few TGTGCCAGCTCACCGGGGGGACGGAATGAGCAGTTCTTC CASSPGGRNEQFF
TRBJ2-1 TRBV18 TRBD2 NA TGTGCCAGCTCGCCCCTAAGCGGGGGGACGTACAATGAGCAGTTCTTC CASSPLSGGTYNEQFF
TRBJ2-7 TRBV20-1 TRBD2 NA TGCAGTGCTATTGACCCACGGGGCGCGGGGGGGCCTTTCTACGAGCAGTACTTC CSAIDPRGAGGPFYEQYF
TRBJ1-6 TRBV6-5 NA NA TGTGCCAGCAGTTACTCGATACAGGCTTATTCACCCCTCCACTTT CASSYSIQAYSPLHF
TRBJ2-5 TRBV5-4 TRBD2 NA TGTGCCAGCAGCTTACCACTAGCGGGGAGGGAGACCCAGTACTTC CASSLPLAGRETQYF